The rows below give T cell receptor beta chains drawn from one sample of a study of identical twins. TCRdb reprocessed the 5' RACE reads via MiXCR and lists one record per CDR3 protein. The sample has around 490,000 distinct CDR3 sequences; 14% are singletons. These data were also filed under a second study, of yellow fever vaccine responses in identical twins.

Sequences were obtained from CD4+ T cells sorted from blood. The source is a woman aged 18-29 years in good health. Each CDR3 is given with its conserved first and last residue. The D gene is left open where the match is weak. A row's size may be missing; if present it is once, few, many or a size class.

clone_size: NA; d_call: NA; v_call: TRBV15; j_call: TRBJ2-2; cdr3_nt: TGTGCCACCAGCAGAGATTCCATGAGCACCGGGGAGCTGTTTTTT; cdr3_aa: CATSRDSMSTGELFF
clone_size: few; d_call: NA; v_call: TRBV21-1; j_call: TRBJ2-1; cdr3_nt: TGTGCCAGCAGTAAACCTCCAGGCCGCGGGACAAGGTACAATGAGCAGTTCTTC; cdr3_aa: CASSKPPGRGTRYNEQFF
clone_size: few; d_call: NA; v_call: TRBV7-2; j_call: TRBJ1-5; cdr3_nt: TGTGCCAGCAGCTTATCGCTGACGAGCGGTCAGCCCCAGCATTTT; cdr3_aa: CASSLSLTSGQPQHF
clone_size: NA; d_call: NA; v_call: TRBV20-1; j_call: TRBJ2-4; cdr3_nt: TGCAGTGCGGTCGGCGGTCAGGGAACCAAAAACATTCAGTACTTC; cdr3_aa: CSAVGGQGTKNIQYF
clone_size: few; d_call: TRBD2; v_call: TRBV7-2; j_call: TRBJ2-1; cdr3_nt: TGTGCCAGCGGACAAGAAGCGGGAGCCTACAATGAGCAGTTCTTC; cdr3_aa: CASGQEAGAYNEQFF
clone_size: NA; d_call: TRBD2; v_call: TRBV28; j_call: TRBJ2-7; cdr3_nt: TGTGCCAGCAGAAAACTAGCGGGAGACTCCTACGAGCAGTACTTC; cdr3_aa: CASRKLAGDSYEQYF
clone_size: few; d_call: TRBD1; v_call: TRBV4-3; j_call: TRBJ1-1; cdr3_nt: TGCGCCAGCAGCCTACACAGGGGGCGCAAGACTGAAGCTTTCTTT; cdr3_aa: CASSLHRGRKTEAFF
clone_size: many; d_call: NA; v_call: TRBV29-1; j_call: TRBJ2-5; cdr3_nt: TGCAGCGTTTTCATAGCGTTCGAGACCCAGTACTTC; cdr3_aa: CSVFIAFETQYF
clone_size: NA; d_call: NA; v_call: TRBV5-5; j_call: TRBJ2-1; cdr3_nt: TGTGCCAGCAGCCCCAGTGTTAGCTCCTACAATGAGCAGTTCTTC; cdr3_aa: CASSPSVSSYNEQFF
clone_size: NA; d_call: NA; v_call: TRBV27; j_call: TRBJ2-4; cdr3_nt: TGTGCCAGCAGACAGCTAGCCAAAAACATTCAGTACTTC; cdr3_aa: CASRQLAKNIQYF
clone_size: few; d_call: TRBD2; v_call: TRBV29-1; j_call: TRBJ2-1; cdr3_nt: TGCAGCGTCGGGACTAGCGGGGGGCTCCTCTCCTACAATGAGCAGTTCTTC; cdr3_aa: CSVGTSGGLLSYNEQFF
clone_size: NA; d_call: NA; v_call: TRBV20-1; j_call: TRBJ2-7; cdr3_nt: TGCAGTGCTAGCGGGACGAACTACGAGCAGTACTTC; cdr3_aa: CSASGTNYEQYF
clone_size: many; d_call: NA; v_call: TRBV29-1; j_call: TRBJ2-3; cdr3_nt: TGCAGCGTCCACGTTCGCAGCGGAGACACAGATACGCAGTATTTT; cdr3_aa: CSVHVRSGDTDTQYF
clone_size: few; d_call: TRBD1; v_call: TRBV12-3/TRBV12-4; j_call: TRBJ1-2; cdr3_nt: TGTGCCAGTCGCCGCTCCGGGACAGGGTATGGCTACACCTTC; cdr3_aa: CASRRSGTGYGYTF